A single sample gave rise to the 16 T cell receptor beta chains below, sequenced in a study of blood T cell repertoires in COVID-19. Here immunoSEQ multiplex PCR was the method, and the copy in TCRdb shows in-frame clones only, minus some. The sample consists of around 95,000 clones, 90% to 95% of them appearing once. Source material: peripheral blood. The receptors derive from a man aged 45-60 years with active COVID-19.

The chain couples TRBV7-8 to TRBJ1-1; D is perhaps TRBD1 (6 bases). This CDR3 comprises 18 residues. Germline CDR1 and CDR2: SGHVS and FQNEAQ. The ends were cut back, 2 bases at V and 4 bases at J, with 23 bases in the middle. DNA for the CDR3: TGTGCCAGCAGCTTAAAGGCTAGAGGGCAGGGGATTTTCACTGAAGCTTTCTTT. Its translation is CASSLKARGQGIFTEAFF.

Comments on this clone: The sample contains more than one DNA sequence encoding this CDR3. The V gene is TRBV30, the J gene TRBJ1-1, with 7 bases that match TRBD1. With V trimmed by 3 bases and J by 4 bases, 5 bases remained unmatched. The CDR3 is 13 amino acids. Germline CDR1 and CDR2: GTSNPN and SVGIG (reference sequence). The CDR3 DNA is TGTGCCTGGAGCGCGACAGGGCCCACTGAAGCTTTCTTT. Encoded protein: CAWSATGPTEAFF.

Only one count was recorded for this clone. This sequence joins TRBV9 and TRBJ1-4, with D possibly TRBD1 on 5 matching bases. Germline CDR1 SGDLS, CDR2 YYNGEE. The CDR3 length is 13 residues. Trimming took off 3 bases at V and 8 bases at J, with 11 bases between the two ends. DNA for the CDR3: TGTGCCAGCAGCGCCGCCGGGGGAGAAAAACTGTTTTTT. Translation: CASSAAGGEKLFF.

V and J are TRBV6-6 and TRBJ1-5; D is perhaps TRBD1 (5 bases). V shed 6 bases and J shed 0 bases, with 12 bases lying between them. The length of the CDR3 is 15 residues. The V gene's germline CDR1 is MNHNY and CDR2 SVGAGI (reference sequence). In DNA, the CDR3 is TGTGCCAGCAGCCGCGACAGTTTTAGCAATCAGCCCCAGCATTTT. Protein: CASSRDSFSNQPQHF.

The CDR3 nucleotides are TGCAGTGCTAGTTCCGGGACAGGGGTCGGGGAGACCCAGTACTTC. This encodes CSASSGTGVGETQYF. V is TRBV20-1 and J is TRBJ2-5; the match to TRBD1 covers 10 bases. The CDR3 sequence is 15 residues long. Germline CDR1 and CDR2: DFQATT and SNEGSKA (reference sequence). V trimming: 3 bases; J trimming: 5 bases; junction bases outside the gene matches: 9.

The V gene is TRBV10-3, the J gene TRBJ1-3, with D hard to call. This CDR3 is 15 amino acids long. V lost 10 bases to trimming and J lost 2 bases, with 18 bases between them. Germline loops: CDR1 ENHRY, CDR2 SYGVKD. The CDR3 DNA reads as TGTGCCAGCAGCTTAGATTTGCAGGCTGGAAACACCATATATTTT. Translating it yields CASSLDLQAGNTIYF.

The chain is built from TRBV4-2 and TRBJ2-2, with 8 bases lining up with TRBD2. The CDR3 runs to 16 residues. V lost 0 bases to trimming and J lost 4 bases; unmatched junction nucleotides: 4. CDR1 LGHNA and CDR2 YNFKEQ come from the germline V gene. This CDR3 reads CASSQEAGEVTGELFF. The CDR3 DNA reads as TGTGCCAGCAGCCAAGAAGCGGGAGAGGTCACCGGGGAGCTGTTTTTT.

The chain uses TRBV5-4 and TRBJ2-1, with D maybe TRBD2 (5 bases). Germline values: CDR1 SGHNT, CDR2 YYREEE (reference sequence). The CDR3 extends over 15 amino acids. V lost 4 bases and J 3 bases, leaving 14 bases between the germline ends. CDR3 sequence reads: CASSMDRRGYNEQFF. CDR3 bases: TGTGCCAGCAGCATGGATCGACGGGGCTACAATGAGCAGTTCTTC.

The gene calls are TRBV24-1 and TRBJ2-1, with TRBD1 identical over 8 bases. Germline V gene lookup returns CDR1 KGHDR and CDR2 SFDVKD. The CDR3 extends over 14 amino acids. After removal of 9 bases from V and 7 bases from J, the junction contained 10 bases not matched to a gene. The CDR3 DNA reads TGTGCCACCGCCGGCGCAGGGGGCCAGAATGAGCAGTTCTTC. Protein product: CATAGAGGQNEQFF.

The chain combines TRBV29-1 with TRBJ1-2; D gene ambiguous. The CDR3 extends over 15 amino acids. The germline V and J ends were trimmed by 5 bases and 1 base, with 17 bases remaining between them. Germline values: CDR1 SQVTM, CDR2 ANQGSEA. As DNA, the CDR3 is TGCAGCGTTAACAAGGGCCATGAGGGTAACTATGGCTACACCTTC. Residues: CSVNKGHEGNYGYTF.

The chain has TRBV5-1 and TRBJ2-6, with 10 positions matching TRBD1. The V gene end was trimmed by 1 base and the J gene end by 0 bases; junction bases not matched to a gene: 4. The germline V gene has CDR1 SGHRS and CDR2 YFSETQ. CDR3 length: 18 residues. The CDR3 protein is CASSLKWTGGSGANVLTF. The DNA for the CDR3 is TGCGCCAGCAGCTTGAAGTGGACAGGGGGCTCTGGGGCCAACGTCCTGACTTTC.

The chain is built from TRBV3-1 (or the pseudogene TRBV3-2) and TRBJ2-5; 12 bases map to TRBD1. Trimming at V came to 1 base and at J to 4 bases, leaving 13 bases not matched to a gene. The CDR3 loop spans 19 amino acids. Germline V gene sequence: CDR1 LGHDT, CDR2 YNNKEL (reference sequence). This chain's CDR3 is CASSQALTRGQGAGETQYF. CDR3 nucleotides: TGTGCCAGCAGCCAAGCACTGACGAGGGGACAGGGGGCTGGAGAGACCCAGTACTTC.

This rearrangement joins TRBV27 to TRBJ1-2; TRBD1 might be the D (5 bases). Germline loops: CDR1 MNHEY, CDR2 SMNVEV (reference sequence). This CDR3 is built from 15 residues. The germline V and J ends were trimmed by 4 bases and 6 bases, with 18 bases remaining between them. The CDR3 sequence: CASSSGIRSGDGYTF. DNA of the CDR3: TGTGCCAGCAGTTCCGGAATAAGGTCGGGGGATGGCTACACCTTC.

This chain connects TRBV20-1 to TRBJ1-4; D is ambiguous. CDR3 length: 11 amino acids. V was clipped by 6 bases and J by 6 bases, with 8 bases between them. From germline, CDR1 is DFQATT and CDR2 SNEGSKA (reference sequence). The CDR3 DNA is TGCAGTGCGCCCAGATATGAAAAACTGTTTTTT. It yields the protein CSAPRYEKLFF.

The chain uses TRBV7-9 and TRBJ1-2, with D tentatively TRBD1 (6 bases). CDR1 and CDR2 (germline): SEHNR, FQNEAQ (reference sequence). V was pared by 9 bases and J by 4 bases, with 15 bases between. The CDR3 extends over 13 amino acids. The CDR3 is CASRGQWSYGYTF. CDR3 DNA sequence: TGTGCCAGTAGAGGACAGTGGAGCTATGGCTACACCTTC.

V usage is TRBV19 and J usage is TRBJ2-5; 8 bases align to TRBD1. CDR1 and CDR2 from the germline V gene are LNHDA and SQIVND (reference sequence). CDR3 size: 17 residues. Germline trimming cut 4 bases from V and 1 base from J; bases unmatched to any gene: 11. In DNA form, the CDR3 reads TGTGCCAGTAGTACCAAAAGACAGGGGTTACTCCAAGAGACCCAGTACTTC. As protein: CASSTKRQGLLQETQYF.